This TCR beta chain is drawn from a study of T cell repertoires in cytomegalovirus infection. Study as a whole: Shared public TCR beta signatures pointed to both CMV infection and a matching HLA type.

The CDR3 consists of 16 residues. CDR1 DFQATT and CDR2 SNEGSKA come from the germline V gene (reference sequence). The ends lost 2 bases at V and 5 bases at J; junction bases unmatched: 7. Each CDR3 protein gets one entry after TCRdb re-called the reads with MiXCR. The top ten hold around 2.5% of the sample, which has almost 300,000 distinct CDR3 sequences, around 10% seen once. Findings and limits, study-wide: Cumulative public TCR beta family frequency identified CMV carriers with the relevant HLA. HLA-C-restricted CMV-specific TCR beta clonotypes prevailed in the ex vivo response.

There are a few counts of this clonotype. Its antigen is not known. The sequence came from a human donor in good health (CMV status not recorded). Some clones in this sample may be carry-over from other donors' samples. This chain links TRBV20-1 with TRBJ2-1; 12 nucleotides match TRBD2. The specimen sequenced was PBMCs. The CDR3 nucleotides are TGCAGTGCTAGAAATCTAGCGGGGGGGCCAAACAATGAGCAGTTCTTC. Protein product: CSARNLAGGPNNEQFF.